This T cell receptor beta chain was captured by sequencing in a study of Ad26.COV2.S vaccination and SARS-CoV-2 variants. Noted treatment: around 19 received Ad26.COV2.S at low or high dose, single or two shots; roughly five received placebo; per-sample allocation not given. All samples were drawn on day 63, counting from the first vaccine or placebo injection. This clone appeared a few times. V lost 6 bases and J lost 8, with 17 bases in between. The CDR3 consists of 14 residues. Germline V lookup: CDR1 SNHLY, CDR2 FYNNEI. The data were produced by immunoSEQ multiplex PCR, yet TCRdb's version contains in-frame clones alone and is incomplete. The sample holds about 350,000 clones, approximately 90% seen once.

This receptor was identified in a person between 18 and 59 years old who received the Ad26.COV2.S COVID-19 vaccine or a placebo. The rearrangement joins TRBV2 to TRBJ1-5; D perhaps matches TRBD1 (6 bases). Here the sequenced sample was peripheral blood, taken in a trial of Ad26.COV2.S vaccine versus placebo. Here the CDR3 reads CASSPTGRLEPQHF. The CDR3 coding sequence is TGTGCCAGCAGCCCAACAGGGCGACTCGAGCCCCAGCATTTT. The entire variable domain, with the rest obtained from reference TRBV2 and TRBJ1-5, is as follows: EPEVTQTPSHQVTQMGQEVILRCVPISNHLYFYWYRQILGQKVEFLVSFYNNEISEKSEIFDDQFSVERPDGSNFTLKIRSTKLEDSAMYFCASSPTGRLEPQHFGDGTRLSIL.